Shown below are 18 T cell receptor beta chains from a single sample sequenced in a study of beta chain features in type 1 diabetes. These receptors' targets are unknown. Study conclusions and caveats: Moderate yet significant TCRB CDR3 shortening was seen in Type 1 diabetes patients in all four CD4+ subsets.

The sequenced template was cDNA made from the entire isolated RNA. The protocol was immunoSEQ multiplex PCR, while the TCRdb copy is restricted to in-frame clones and leaves out a portion. The table has around 280,000 clones, 14% to 15% seen once. The sequenced material came from naive CD4+ T cells from blood. The source is a man between 18 and 29 years old with type 1 diabetes.

This rearrangement joins TRBV5-1 to TRBJ2-3, with TRBD2 identical over 10 bases. The CDR3 extends over 16 amino acids. V dropped 3 bases and J dropped 0; count of bases not matched to a gene: 4. Germline values: CDR1 SGHRS, CDR2 YFSETQ. CDR3 loop: CASSSTSGSSTDTQYF. The CDR3 DNA reads TGCGCCAGCAGCTCGACTAGCGGGTCTAGCACAGATACGCAGTATTTT.

The chain links TRBV20-1 to TRBJ1-2, with TRBD1 identical over 10 bases. J gave up 6 bases and V 5 bases, and 0 bases lay outside the gene matches. CDR1 and CDR2 from the germline V gene are DFQATT and SNEGSKA (reference sequence). The CDR3 has 11 residues. CDR3 DNA sequence: TGCAGTGCTGGACAGGGGGATGGCTACACCTTC. Protein sequence: CSAGQGDGYTF.

This clone was picked up a small number of times. The rearrangement uses TRBV7-9 and TRBJ2-3; TRBD1 matches at 9 bases. V lost 2 bases to trimming and J lost 6 bases; unmatched junction nucleotides: 12. CDR3 length equals 17 residues. Germline CDR1 is SEHNR and CDR2 is FQNEAQ (reference sequence). The CDR3 region has the DNA TGTGCCAGCAGCTTATGGGGACAGGGCCATCCCGGGGATACGCAGTATTTT. It translates to CASSLWGQGHPGDTQYF.

The genes are TRBV4-3 and TRBJ2-1; TRBD1 matches at 8 bases. After removal of 0 bases from V and 1 base from J, the junction contained 11 bases not matched to a gene. Germline lookup yields CDR1 LGHNA and CDR2 YSLEER. The CDR3 runs 19 residues. CDR3 coding DNA: TGCGCCAGCAGCCAAGATTGGGGCCCCAACAGGGGGTCCTACAATGAGCAGTTCTTC. It specifies CASSQDWGPNRGSYNEQFF.

The sample holds a few counts of this clone. The chain has TRBV11-2 and TRBJ2-7; possible D gene TRBD2, 5 bases. This CDR3 region has 12 residues. CDR1 and CDR2 from the germline V gene are SGHAT and FQNNGV. V was shortened by 4 bases and J by 6 bases, with 10 bases between the two germline ends. DNA for the CDR3: TGTGCCAGCAGCTCCGTCCGGGGCGAGCAGTACTTC. Translating gives CASSSVRGEQYF.

Turning to this clone: This specimen includes other DNA sequences encoding the same CDR3. The V and J genes are TRBV6-5 and TRBJ2-7, with 7 bases identical to TRBD2. This CDR3 contains 13 residues. Looked up from germline, CDR1 is MNHEY and CDR2 is SVGAGI. V dropped 2 bases and J dropped 3; count of bases not matched to a gene: 1. The CDR3 is CASSYGGSYEQYF. CDR3 DNA sequence: TGTGCCAGCAGTTACGGCGGGAGCTACGAGCAGTACTTC.

The chain joins TRBV29-1 to TRBJ2-3; D is ambiguous. CDR1 is SQVTM, CDR2 ANQGSEA, per germline. The germline V and J ends were trimmed by 5 bases and 1 base, with 19 bases remaining between them. The CDR3 is 16 amino acids. CDR3 nucleotides: TGCAGCGTTCGACCCCGAGGCGTACGTGGCACAGATACGCAGTATTTT. This codes for CSVRPRGVRGTDTQYF.

The CDR3: CASSLEPRLLRGADTQYF. CDR3 bases: TGTGCCAGCAGCTTAGAGCCTCGCCTCCTCAGGGGAGCAGATACGCAGTATTTT. This chain connects TRBV7-9 to TRBJ2-3, with D perhaps matching TRBD1 (6 bases). Per germline, CDR1 SEHNR and CDR2 FQNEAQ (reference sequence). V gave up 1 base and J gave up 4 bases, with 21 bases separating them. The CDR3 extends over 18 amino acids.

This rearrangement joins TRBV6-6 to TRBJ1-1; D call uncertain. Germline V CDR1 and CDR2: MNHNY, SVGAGI (reference sequence). The V end was cut by 9 bases, the J end by 3 bases, with 11 bases between. This CDR3 spans 12 amino acids. This CDR3 is CASRGLHTEAFF. The CDR3 DNA sequence: TGTGCCAGTCGAGGGTTGCACACTGAAGCTTTCTTT.

This clone occurred a few times. The chain has TRBV20-1 and TRBJ2-1; D remains ambiguous. Germline V gene data show CDR1 as DFQATT and CDR2 as SNEGSKA (reference sequence). V lost 6 bases and J 7 bases, leaving 7 bases between the germline ends. CDR3 length equals 10 residues. In DNA, the CDR3 is TGCAGTGCATTGAGAAATGAGCAGTTCTTC. Its protein is CSALRNEQFF.

The V call is TRBV15, the J call TRBJ1-1; D is undetermined. Trimming took off 6 bases at V and 4 bases at J, with 15 bases between the two ends. The germline V gene encodes CDR1 LNHNV and CDR2 YYDKDF (reference sequence). The CDR3 sequence is 14 residues long. CDR3 in amino acids: CATRPMHGSTEAFF. CDR3 nucleotide sequence: TGTGCCACCAGGCCGATGCACGGGAGCACTGAAGCTTTCTTT.

The chain joins TRBV28 to TRBJ2-1; tentatively, D is TRBD2 (5 bases). V lost 4 bases and J lost 4, with 17 bases in between. CDR3 length: 16 amino acids. Germline lookup yields CDR1 MDHEN and CDR2 SYDVKM. DNA of the CDR3: TGTGCCAGCAGTTCCACCGGCGGGTCATGGTACAATGAGCAGTTCTTC. The encoded protein is CASSSTGGSWYNEQFF.

The chain couples TRBV4-2 to TRBJ1-3; no reliable D call. This CDR3 has 15 residues. The V gene's germline CDR1 is LGHNA and CDR2 YNFKEQ. The V and J ends lost 0 bases and 4 bases respectively, with 10 bases between them. The CDR3 nucleotides are TGTGCCAGCAGCCAAGATATGAGTTACGGAAACACCATATATTTT. Translating it yields CASSQDMSYGNTIYF.

The chain links TRBV6-5 to TRBJ1-4, with TRBD1 identical over 8 bases. This CDR3 has 14 amino acids. V lost 6 bases and J lost 8; bases outside the gene matches: 8. Per the germline V gene, CDR1 is MNHEY and CDR2 is SVGAGI. The CDR3 here is CASRTGEAGEKLFF. CDR3 in DNA: TGTGCCAGCAGGACAGGGGAGGCTGGGGAAAAACTGTTTTTT.

The J gene is TRBJ2-7, the V gene TRBV6-4; tentatively, D is TRBD2 (7 bases). CDR3 length: 14 residues. V gave up 2 bases and J gave up 6 bases, with 14 bases separating them. Germline V gene data show CDR1 as MRHNA and CDR2 as SNTAGT. CDR3: CASSDEARGGEQYF. The CDR3 DNA follows: TGTGCCAGCAGTGACGAGGCGAGGGGGGGCGAGCAGTACTTC.

This chain connects TRBV7-9 to TRBJ1-4, with D maybe TRBD1 (6 bases). The germline V gene encodes CDR1 SEHNR and CDR2 FQNEAQ (reference sequence). V lost 6 bases and J lost 8, with 7 bases in between. The CDR3 covers 11 residues. Written as DNA, the CDR3 is TGTGCCAGCAGTACAGGGGAAAAACTGTTTTTT. Amino acid sequence: CASSTGEKLFF.

This rearrangement joins TRBV5-1 to TRBJ2-1; the match to TRBD2 covers 7 bases. The germline V gene has CDR1 SGHRS and CDR2 YFSETQ. The V segment lost 3 bases and the J segment 13 bases; nucleotides outside the gene matches: 7. This CDR3 contains 12 residues. Here the CDR3 reads CASSSSGAPQFF. As DNA, the CDR3 is TGCGCCAGCAGCTCCAGCGGGGCCCCTCAGTTCTTC.

The J gene is TRBJ2-2, the V gene TRBV9, with a possible D match to TRBD1 (6 bases). V was pared by 4 bases and J by 5 bases, with 18 bases between. The CDR3 sequence is 16 residues long. The germline gives CDR1 SGDLS, CDR2 YYNGEE. The CDR3 nucleotides read TGTGCCAGCAGCTTACCTGGCGGACAGAGGACCGGGGAGCTGTTTTTT. It translates to CASSLPGGQRTGELFF.